The rows below give T cell receptor beta chains drawn from one sample of a study of early stage breast cancer tumors. TCRdb's copy holds only in-frame clones and misses some; the assay was immunoSEQ multiplex PCR. The data show about 8,400 clones, approximately 80% seen once. The sample comprised normal breast tissue next to the tumor. The receptors derive from a person aged 55 to 75 with breast cancer. Both conserved end residues are part of each CDR3. The D gene is left open where the match is weak. Only part of the rows carry a size: once, few, many, or a class if the clone is expanded.

abundance | len | j_gene | d_gene | v_gene | CDR3nt | CDR3aa
. | 17 | TRBJ2-3 | TRBD2 | TRBV6-1 | TGTGCCAGCAGTGGGGTACTTAGCGGGACCCGCACAGATACGCAGTATTTT | CASSGVLSGTRTDTQYF
. | 16 | TRBJ2-1 | TRBD1 | TRBV6-5 | TGTGCCAGCAGTTCCACAGGGGCGGCGCCCTACAATGAGCAGTTCTTC | CASSSTGAAPYNEQFF
. | 13 | TRBJ2-7 | TRBD1 | TRBV4-2 | TGTGCCAGCAGCCGCGACAGGGGCTACGAGCAGTACTTC | CASSRDRGYEQYF
. | 14 | TRBJ1-4 | . | TRBV29-1 | TGCAGCGTTGGGGGCTCTGCAACTAATGAAAAACTGTTTTTT | CSVGGSATNEKLFF
. | 18 | TRBJ2-1 | . | TRBV11-1 | TGTGCCAGCAGCTTAGCGAGTTCCGGCTCCAGCTCCTACAATGAGCAGTTCTTC | CASSLASSGSSSYNEQFF
large | 16 | TRBJ2-1 | TRBD2 | TRBV7-8 | TGTGCCAGCTACTCACCCGCGGGAGTGGACTACAATGAGCAGTTCTTC | CASYSPAGVDYNEQFF
. | 13 | TRBJ2-6 | . | TRBV19 | TGTGCCAGTTGGTTCTCTGGGGCCAACGTCCTGACTTTC | CASWFSGANVLTF
. | 16 | TRBJ1-4 | . | TRBV7-8 | TGTGCCAGCAGCTTAGACAGACTTGCAACTAATGAAAAACTGTTTTTT | CASSLDRLATNEKLFF
. | 15 | TRBJ1-5 | . | TRBV25-1 | TGTGCCAGCAGTGATAGATCGGGGAGCAATCAGCCCCAGCATTTT | CASSDRSGSNQPQHF
. | 19 | TRBJ2-4 | . | TRBV2 | TGTGCCAGCAGTGACAATTTATCGGGCCCCGTTCGAGACAAAAACATTCAGTACTTC | CASSDNLSGPVRDKNIQYF
. | 14 | TRBJ2-2 | . | TRBV5-4 | TGTGCCAGCAGCGCGAAAGAGGACACCGGGGAGCTGTTTTTT | CASSAKEDTGELFF
. | 16 | TRBJ2-7 | . | TRBV6-1 | TGTGCCAGCAGTGGCAGGGGTTTCACTTCATTCCACGAGCAGTACTTC | CASSGRGFTSFHEQYF
once | 13 | TRBJ1-6 | . | TRBV30 | TGTGCCTGGAGTGATCAGGGAGGCTCACCCCTCCACTTT | CAWSDQGGSPLHF
. | 13 | TRBJ1-2 | . | TRBV27 | TGTGCCAGCAGTTCCAGGGGCCTCTATGGCTACACCTTC | CASSSRGLYGYTF
. | 16 | TRBJ2-5 | TRBD2 | TRBV18 | TGTGCCAGCTCACTAAGCGGGGAGAATTCATTTGAGACCCAGTACTTC | CASSLSGENSFETQYF
. | 15 | TRBJ2-3 | . | TRBV7-2 | TGTGCCAGCAGCTTAGCTAGCGTTGCGTCAGATACGCAGTATTTT | CASSLASVASDTQYF
. | 16 | TRBJ1-1 | . | TRBV2 | TGTGCCAGCAGGGGGGTCTTCGGACAGAGGACGACTGAAGCTTTCTTT | CASRGVFGQRTTEAFF
. | 11 | TRBJ2-1 | . | TRBV28 | TGTGCCAGCAGTTGGCGCAATGAGCAGTTCTTC | CASSWRNEQFF
. | 15 | TRBJ2-4 | . | TRBV4-2 | TGTGCCAGCAGCCAAGAAATTAGCTGGGGAAACATTCAGTACTTC | CASSQEISWGNIQYF
. | 15 | TRBJ2-3 | . | TRBV10-1 | TGCGCCAGCAGTGTATACGGGCTTAGCACAGATACGCAGTATTTT | CASSVYGLSTDTQYF
. | 17 | TRBJ1-2 | . | TRBV25-1 | TGTGCCAGCAGTGCCCTCGTTTCGGACGGACCTAATCATGGCTACACCTTC | CASSALVSDGPNHGYTF
. | 14 | TRBJ1-5 | . | TRBV18 | TGTGCCAGCTCACAGGATCGGAGCAATCAGCCCCAGCATTTT | CASSQDRSNQPQHF
. | 14 | TRBJ1-4 | . | TRBV23-1 | TGCGCCAGCAGATTAGGGGGGGGGAATGAAAAACTGTTTTTT | CASRLGGGNEKLFF
few | 14 | TRBJ2-2 | . | TRBV6-1 | TGTGCCACCGGCGACAACTTCCCCACCGGGGAGCTGTTTTTT | CATGDNFPTGELFF
. | 13 | TRBJ2-7 | . | TRBV11-2 | TGTGCCAGCAGCTTAGACAGCCCTACCGCGCAGTACTTC | CASSLDSPTAQYF
. | 14 | TRBJ1-2 | TRBD1 | TRBV28 | TGTGCCAGCAGATTACAGGGGGTTGACTATGGCTACACCTTC | CASRLQGVDYGYTF
. | 18 | TRBJ2-4 | TRBD2 | TRBV27 | TGTGCCAGCAGTCCGGGACTAGCGGGAGGTGCCGGTTGGAACATTCAGTACTTC | CASSPGLAGGAGWNIQYF
few | 14 | TRBJ2-7 | TRBD1 | TRBV6-1 | TGTGCCAGCAGTGCCCGGACAGGTTCTGACGAGCAGTACTTC | CASSARTGSDEQYF
. | 14 | TRBJ1-2 | . | TRBV30 | TGTGCCTGGAGTGTACGAGGATCCCTAGGTGGCTACACCTTC | CAWSVRGSLGGYTF
. | 14 | TRBJ1-5 | TRBD1 | TRBV19 | TGTGCCAGTAGTCTGTGGACAGGAGATCAGCCCCAGCATTTT | CASSLWTGDQPQHF
. | 16 | TRBJ1-1 | TRBD1 | TRBV7-3 | TGTGCCAGCAGCAGAGGGGACAGCCCGGGCAGGTCTGAAGCTTTCTTT | CASSRGDSPGRSEAFF
few | 16 | TRBJ2-2 | TRBD1 | TRBV4-3 | TGCGCCAGCAGCCAAGCTGGGACAGCGAACACCGGGGAGCTGTTTTTT | CASSQAGTANTGELFF
. | 18 | TRBJ2-7 | TRBD1 | TRBV5-6 | TGTGCCAGCAGCTTGGGCCTTGTGGGGACAGGGCCTCCCTACGAGCAGTACTTC | CASSLGLVGTGPPYEQYF
large | 15 | TRBJ2-2 | . | TRBV5-1 | TGCGCCAGCACCCCGATAACTGCGGGCACCGGGGAGCTGTTTTTT | CASTPITAGTGELFF
. | 15 | TRBJ2-5 | TRBD1 | TRBV18 | TGTGCCAGCTCAACTTCGGGACAGATCCAAGAGACCCAGTACTTC | CASSTSGQIQETQYF
. | 15 | TRBJ2-1 | TRBD2 | TRBV7-9 | TGTGCCAGCAGTTATCGACCCGATGGGGGGGATGAGCAGTTCTTC | CASSYRPDGGDEQFF
. | 15 | TRBJ2-1 | TRBD2 | TRBV6-6 | TGTGCCAGCAGCCCCGTAGCGGGAGGATCCAATGAGCAGTTCTTC | CASSPVAGGSNEQFF
once | 14 | TRBJ2-2 | . | TRBV7-6 | TGTGCCAGCAGCTTCTCCGGATACACCGGGGAGCTGTTTTTT | CASSFSGYTGELFF
. | 15 | TRBJ2-3 | . | TRBV5-4 | TGTGCCAGCAGCTTCCGTCGGGAGCACACAGATACGCAGTATTTT | CASSFRREHTDTQYF
once | 15 | TRBJ2-5 | TRBD2 | TRBV19 | TGTGCCAGTAGTTGGACTAGCGGGAGGCAAGAGACCCAGTACTTC | CASSWTSGRQETQYF
. | 14 | TRBJ1-4 | . | TRBV25-1 | TGTGCCAGCAGAGACACCGGGACAAACGGAAAACTGTTTTTT | CASRDTGTNGKLFF
. | 11 | TRBJ2-7 | . | TRBV7-2 | TGTGCCAGCAGCTTAGGGACCGAGCAGTACTTC | CASSLGTEQYF
. | 18 | TRBJ2-2 | . | TRBV4-2 | TGTGCCAGCAGCCAACTTGGGCTTAGGACAGCGAACACCGGGGAGCTGTTTTTT | CASSQLGLRTANTGELFF
. | 13 | TRBJ1-5 | . | TRBV19 | TGTGCCAGTAGACAGCTAGGCAATCAGCCCCAGCATTTT | CASRQLGNQPQHF
once | 15 | TRBJ2-7 | TRBD2 | TRBV7-2 | TGTGCCAGCAGCTTAATCTTAGCGGGAAGGCACGAGCAGTACTTC | CASSLILAGRHEQYF
once | 14 | TRBJ2-2 | . | TRBV6-5 | TGTGCCAGCAGTTACTGGGTCTCCACCGGGGAGCTGTTTTTT | CASSYWVSTGELFF
once | 17 | TRBJ1-5 | . | TRBV7-9 | TGTGCCAGCAGCTTAGACCGGGGCCTAGGTGGCAATCAGCCCCAGCATTTT | CASSLDRGLGGNQPQHF
. | 15 | TRBJ2-3 | TRBD2 | TRBV11-2 | TGTGCCAGCAGCTCCAACCCCGGGACTAGCGGGATAAAGTATTTT | CASSSNPGTSGIKYF
. | 16 | TRBJ2-2 | TRBD2 | TRBV6-5 | TGTGCCAGCAGTTATTTTAGTGGGAGGGCGGTCGGGGAGCTGTTTTTT | CASSYFSGRAVGELFF
. | 15 | TRBJ1-1 | . | TRBV29-1 | TGCAGCGTGAGGACCCAGCTTAGAGCGACAGGAGACCCCGTTTGG | CSVRTQLRATGDPVW
few | 14 | TRBJ1-1 | TRBD1 | TRBV5-1 | TGCGCCAGCAGCACCGGACAGGGCAGAGCTGAAGCTTTCTTT | CASSTGQGRAEAFF
. | 14 | TRBJ2-3 | . | TRBV25-1 | TGTGCCAGCATTAGCAGGGCTGGCACAGATACGCAGTATTTT | CASISRAGTDTQYF
. | 19 | TRBJ1-6 | TRBD1 | TRBV4-2 | TGTGCCAGCAGCCCTTTAAGTGGACAGGGGGTAACCTATAATTCACCCCTCCACTTT | CASSPLSGQGVTYNSPLHF
. | 16 | TRBJ1-2 | TRBD1 | TRBV6-5 | TGTGCCAGCAGTTACCCGGCGGGACAGGGGAACTATGGCTACACCTTC | CASSYPAGQGNYGYTF
. | 13 | TRBJ1-2 | . | TRBV7-9 | TGTGCCAGCAGCTCCGGGGCCTCCTATGGCTACACCTTC | CASSSGASYGYTF